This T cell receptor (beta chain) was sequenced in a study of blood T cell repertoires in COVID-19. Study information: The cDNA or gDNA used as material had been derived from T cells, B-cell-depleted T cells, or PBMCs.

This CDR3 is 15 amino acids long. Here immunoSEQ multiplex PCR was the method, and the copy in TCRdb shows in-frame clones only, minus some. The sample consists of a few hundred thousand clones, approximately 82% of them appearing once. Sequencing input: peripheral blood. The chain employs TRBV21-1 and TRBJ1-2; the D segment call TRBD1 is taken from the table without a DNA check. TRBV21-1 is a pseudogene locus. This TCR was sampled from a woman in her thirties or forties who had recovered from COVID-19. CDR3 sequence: CASSKEGTGGYCYTF. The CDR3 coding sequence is TGTGCCAGCAGCAAAGAGGGGACAGGGGGCTATTGCTACACCTTC.